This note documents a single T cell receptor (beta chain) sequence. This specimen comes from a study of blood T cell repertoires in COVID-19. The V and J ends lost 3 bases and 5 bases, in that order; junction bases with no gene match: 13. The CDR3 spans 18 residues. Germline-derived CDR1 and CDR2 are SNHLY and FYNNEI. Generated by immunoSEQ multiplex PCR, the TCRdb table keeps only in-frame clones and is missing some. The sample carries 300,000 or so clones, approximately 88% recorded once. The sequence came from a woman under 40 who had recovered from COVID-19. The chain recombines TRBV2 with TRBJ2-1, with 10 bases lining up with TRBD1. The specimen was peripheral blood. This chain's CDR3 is CASSENGAPGTGDNEQFF. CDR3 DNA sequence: TGTGCCAGCAGTGAGAATGGAGCCCCCGGGACAGGGGACAATGAGCAGTTCTTC.